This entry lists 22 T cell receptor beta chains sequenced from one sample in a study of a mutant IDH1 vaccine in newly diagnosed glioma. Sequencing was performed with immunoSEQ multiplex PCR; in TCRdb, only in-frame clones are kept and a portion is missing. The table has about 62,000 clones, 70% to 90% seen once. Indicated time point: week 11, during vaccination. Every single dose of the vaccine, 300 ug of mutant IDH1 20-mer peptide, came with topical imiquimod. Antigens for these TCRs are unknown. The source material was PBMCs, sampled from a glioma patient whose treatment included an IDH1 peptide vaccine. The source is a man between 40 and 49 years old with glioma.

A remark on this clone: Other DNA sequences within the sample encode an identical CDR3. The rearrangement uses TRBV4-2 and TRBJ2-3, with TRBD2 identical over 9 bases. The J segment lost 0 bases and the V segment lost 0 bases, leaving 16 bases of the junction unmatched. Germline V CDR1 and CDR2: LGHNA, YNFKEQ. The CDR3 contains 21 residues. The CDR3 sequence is CASSQEGAWREGRSSTDTQYF. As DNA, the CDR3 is TGTGCCAGCAGCCAAGAAGGGGCGTGGCGGGAGGGCCGCTCTAGCACAGATACGCAGTATTTT.

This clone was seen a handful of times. Here the CDR3 reads CATSRDRGNEQFF. Here the CDR3 DNA reads TGTGCCACCAGCAGAGATCGGGGCAATGAGCAGTTCTTC. The genes are TRBV15 and TRBJ2-1, with a tentative D call TRBD2 (5 bases). V was pared by 0 bases and J by 6 bases, with 6 bases between. CDR3 length: 13 amino acids. Germline values: CDR1 LNHNV, CDR2 YYDKDF (reference sequence).

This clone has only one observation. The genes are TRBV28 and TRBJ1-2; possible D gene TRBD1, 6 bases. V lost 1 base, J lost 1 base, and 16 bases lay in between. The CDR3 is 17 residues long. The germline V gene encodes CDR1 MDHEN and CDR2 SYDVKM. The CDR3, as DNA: TGTGCCAGCAGTTTATCTTCGGGACATAGCTTTAACTATGGCTACACCTTC. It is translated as CASSLSSGHSFNYGYTF.

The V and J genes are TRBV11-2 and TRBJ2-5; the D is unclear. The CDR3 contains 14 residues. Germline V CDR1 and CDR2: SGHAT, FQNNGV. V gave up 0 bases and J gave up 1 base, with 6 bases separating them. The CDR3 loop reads CASSLDWGQETQYF. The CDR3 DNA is TGTGCCAGCAGCTTAGATTGGGGCCAAGAGACCCAGTACTTC.

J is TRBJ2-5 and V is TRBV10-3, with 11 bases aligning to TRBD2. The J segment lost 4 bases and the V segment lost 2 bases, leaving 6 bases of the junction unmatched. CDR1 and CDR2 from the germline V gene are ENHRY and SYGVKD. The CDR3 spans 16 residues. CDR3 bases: TGTGCCATCAGTGAGGGGATAGCGGGAGGGTCAGAGACCCAGTACTTC. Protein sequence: CAISEGIAGGSETQYF.

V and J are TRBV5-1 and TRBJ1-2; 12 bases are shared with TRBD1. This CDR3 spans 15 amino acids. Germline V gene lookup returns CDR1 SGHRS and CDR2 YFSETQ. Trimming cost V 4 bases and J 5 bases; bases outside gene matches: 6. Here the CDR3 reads CASSLGTGGRYGYTF. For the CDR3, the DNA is TGCGCCAGCAGCCTCGGGACAGGGGGCAGGTATGGCTACACCTTC.

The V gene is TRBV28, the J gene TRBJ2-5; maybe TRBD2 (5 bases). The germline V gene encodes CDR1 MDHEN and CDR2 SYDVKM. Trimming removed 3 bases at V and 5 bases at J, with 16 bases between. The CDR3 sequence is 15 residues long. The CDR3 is CASSFGAAEGETQYF. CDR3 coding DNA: TGTGCCAGCAGTTTCGGAGCGGCCGAAGGGGAGACCCAGTACTTC.

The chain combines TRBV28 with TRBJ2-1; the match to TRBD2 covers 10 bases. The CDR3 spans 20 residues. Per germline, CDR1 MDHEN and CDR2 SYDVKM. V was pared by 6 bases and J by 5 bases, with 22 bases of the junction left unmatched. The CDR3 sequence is CASRSRPLTPGLARHNEQFF. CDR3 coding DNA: TGTGCCAGCAGATCTCGCCCACTCACACCGGGACTAGCGCGCCACAATGAGCAGTTCTTC.

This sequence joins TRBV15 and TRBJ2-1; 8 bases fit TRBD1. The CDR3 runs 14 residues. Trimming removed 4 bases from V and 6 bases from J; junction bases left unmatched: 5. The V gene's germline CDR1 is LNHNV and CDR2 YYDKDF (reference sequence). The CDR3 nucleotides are TGTGCCACCAGCACCGGGACAGGAAGCAATGAGCAGTTCTTC. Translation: CATSTGTGSNEQFF.

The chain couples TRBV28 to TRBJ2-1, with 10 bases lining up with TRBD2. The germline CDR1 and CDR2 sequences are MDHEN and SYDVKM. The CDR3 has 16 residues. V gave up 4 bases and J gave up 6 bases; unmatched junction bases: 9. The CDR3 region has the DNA TGTGCCAGCAGTTCCCCGCTAGCGGGAGTCGGCAATGAGCAGTTCTTC. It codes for CASSSPLAGVGNEQFF. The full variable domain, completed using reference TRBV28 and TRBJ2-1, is DVKVTQSSRYLVKRTGEKVFLECVQDMDHENMFWYRQDPGLGLRLIYFSYDVKMKEKGDIPEGYSVSREKKERFSLILESASTNQTSMYLCASSSPLAGVGNEQFFGPGTRLTVL.

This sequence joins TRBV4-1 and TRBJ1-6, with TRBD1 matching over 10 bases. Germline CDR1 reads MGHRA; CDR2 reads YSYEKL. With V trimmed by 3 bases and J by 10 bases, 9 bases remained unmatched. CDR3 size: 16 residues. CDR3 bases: TGCGCCAGCAGCCAGGCGGGACAGGGGTTTAGATCACCCCTCCACTTT. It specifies CASSQAGQGFRSPLHF.

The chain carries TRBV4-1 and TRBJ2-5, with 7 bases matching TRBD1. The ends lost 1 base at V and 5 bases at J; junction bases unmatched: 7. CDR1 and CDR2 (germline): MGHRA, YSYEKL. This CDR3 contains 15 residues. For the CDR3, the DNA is TGCGCCAGCAGCCAAGGGGTGGGACAGAGGGAGACCCAGTACTTC. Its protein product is CASSQGVGQRETQYF.

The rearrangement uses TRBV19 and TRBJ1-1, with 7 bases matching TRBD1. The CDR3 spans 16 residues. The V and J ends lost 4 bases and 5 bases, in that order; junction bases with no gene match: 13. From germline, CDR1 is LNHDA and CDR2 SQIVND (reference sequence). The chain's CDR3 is CASSTPTRQGRTEAFF. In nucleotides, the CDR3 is TGTGCCAGTAGTACCCCCACACGACAGGGAAGGACTGAAGCTTTCTTT.

The DNA for the CDR3 is TGTGCCAGCAGCCGATTAGGAGGGCGGGCTAGCACAGATACGCAGTATTTT. It codes for CASSRLGGRASTDTQYF. The V call is TRBV5-4, the J call TRBJ2-3; TRBD2 is a possible D gene (6 bases). CDR1 SGHNT and CDR2 YYREEE come from the germline V gene (reference sequence). CDR3 length: 17 amino acids. Trimming took off 4 bases at V and 0 bases at J, with 18 bases between the two ends.

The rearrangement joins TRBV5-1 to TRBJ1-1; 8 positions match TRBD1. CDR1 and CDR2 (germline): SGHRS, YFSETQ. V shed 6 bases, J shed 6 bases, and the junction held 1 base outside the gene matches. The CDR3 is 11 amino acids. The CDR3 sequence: CASTRGPEAFF. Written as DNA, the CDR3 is TGCGCCAGCACCAGGGGGCCTGAAGCTTTCTTT.

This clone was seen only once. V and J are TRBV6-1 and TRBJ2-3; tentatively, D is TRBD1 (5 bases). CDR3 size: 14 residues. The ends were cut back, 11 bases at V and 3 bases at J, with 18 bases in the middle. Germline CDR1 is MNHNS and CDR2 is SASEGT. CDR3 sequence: CAHCWGQGTDTQYF. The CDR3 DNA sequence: TGTGCCCATTGTTGGGGCCAAGGAACAGATACGCAGTATTTT.

The CDR3 bases are TGTGCCAGCAGTTTTTTAGGAATTGGAAACACCATATATTTT. Its translation: CASSFLGIGNTIYF. This rearrangement joins TRBV28 to TRBJ1-3; unclear D gene. V lost 3 bases and J lost 3, with 9 bases in between. The CDR3 is 14 residues long. The germline V gene has CDR1 MDHEN and CDR2 SYDVKM.

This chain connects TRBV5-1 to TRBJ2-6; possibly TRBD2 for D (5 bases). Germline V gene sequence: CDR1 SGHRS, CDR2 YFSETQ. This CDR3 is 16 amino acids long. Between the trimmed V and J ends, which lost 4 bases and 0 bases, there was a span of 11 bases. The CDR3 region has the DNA TGCGCCAGCAGCCCCGGTCGGGGCTCTGGGGCCAACGTCCTGACTTTC. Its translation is CASSPGRGSGANVLTF. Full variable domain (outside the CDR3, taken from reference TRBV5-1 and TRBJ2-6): KAGVTQTPRYLIKTRGQQVTLSCSPISGHRSVSWYQQTPGQGLQFLFEYFSETQRNKGNFPGRFSGRQFSNSRSEMNVSTLELGDSALYLCASSPGRGSGANVLTFGAGSRLTVL.

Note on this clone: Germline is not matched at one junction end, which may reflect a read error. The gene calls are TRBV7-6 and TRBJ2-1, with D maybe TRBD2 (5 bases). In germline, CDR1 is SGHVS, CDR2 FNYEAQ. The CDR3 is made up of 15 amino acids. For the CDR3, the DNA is TGTGCCAGCAGCATAGCGTTTGGGACCTACAATGAGCAGTTCTTC. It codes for CASSIAFGTYNEQFF.

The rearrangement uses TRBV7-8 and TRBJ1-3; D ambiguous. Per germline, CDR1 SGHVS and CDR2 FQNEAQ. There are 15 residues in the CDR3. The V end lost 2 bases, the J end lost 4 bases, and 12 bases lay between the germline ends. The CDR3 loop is CASSLTFGEGNTIYF. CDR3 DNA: TGTGCCAGCAGCTTAACTTTCGGAGAAGGAAACACCATATATTTT.

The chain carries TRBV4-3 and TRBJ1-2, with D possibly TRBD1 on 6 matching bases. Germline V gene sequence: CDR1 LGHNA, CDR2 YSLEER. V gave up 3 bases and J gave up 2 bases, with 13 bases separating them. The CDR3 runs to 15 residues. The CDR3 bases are TGCGCCAGCAGCCATAGCAGGGGTGGGAACTATGGCTACACCTTC. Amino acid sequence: CASSHSRGGNYGYTF.

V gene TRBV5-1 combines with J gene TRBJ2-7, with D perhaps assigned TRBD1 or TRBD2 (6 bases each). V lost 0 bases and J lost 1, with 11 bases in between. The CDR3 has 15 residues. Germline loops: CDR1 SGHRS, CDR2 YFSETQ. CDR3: CASSLVGGWSYEQYF. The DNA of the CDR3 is TGCGCCAGCAGCTTGGTGGGGGGCTGGTCCTACGAGCAGTACTTC.